This TCR beta chain was captured by sequencing in a study of cytomegalovirus exposure and HLA in healthy donors (dated by TCRdb to the late 2010s). Broadly, across the study: An earlier analysis of some 600 of the donors reported around 280 Gb of sequence data and around 120 million unique TCR beta sequences obtained from around 180 million T cells. An early release that covered around 590 HLA-typed donors contained approximately 320 gigabases of sequencing data and roughly 84 million unique TCR sequences. Of the 398 genotyped donors, 65% to 90% fell in the genetic ancestry cluster associated with self-reported Caucasian donors. The study was designed to test whether signatures of past pathogen exposure could be identified by cataloging public T cell receptors. Using immunosequencing, the study profiled T cell repertoires from about 610 subjects and related those repertoires to cytomegalovirus serostatus. Along with the roughly 610-subject first cohort, a separate validation cohort of over a hundred different subjects was used. The study combined high-throughput TCR immunosequencing, statistical association of individual TCRs with disease status, and machine learning to predict cytomegalovirus infection status. A later analysis re-examined previously published TCR beta repertoires from more than 600 donors and added high-resolution HLA genotyping to investigate patterns of TCR occurrence. Rather than drawing on any new phenotypic data, the later analysis identified candidate immune exposures from TCR beta sequences and the way those sequences occurred across donors. An earlier analysis of around 540 of the donors applied high-throughput TCR beta sequencing to assess whether each TCR beta V gene segment acted as functional or pseudogenic. Donor age, sex, ethnicity and CMV serostatus were compiled together with the repertoire data. A later genetic analysis used genome-wide SNP genotypes for about 55% of the 666 donors, treating that subset as a discovery cohort. All discovery cohort repertoires had been generated on a single sequencing platform. HLA typing included class I and class II loci at four-digit resolution. The number of donors typed differed by locus, with 629-630 for A, B, C, DRB1 and DQB1, roughly 520 for DQA1, approximately 580 for DPA1, and over 400 for DPB1. Roughly 5 DR-DQ haplotypes were handled as single units for association and clustering because linkage in the cohort was strong. Among about 400 genotyped donors of the cohort, an average of roughly 230,000 unique TCR beta nucleotide sequences was sequenced per donor, of which about 19% were non-productive.

In the case of this clone: There is no known antigen for this receptor. No much larger clone exists at a distance of one base, and base qualities are not known.

Study-level results and caveats: The authors suggested that the approach could potentially be extended to other disease states and immunological phenotypes. CMV serostatus was the only immune exposure information available for the cohort. The study listed approximately 150 TCR beta chains as associated with cytomegalovirus. The 87-base-pair reads could not distinguish some IMGT-functional V segments, including TRBV6-2 and TRBV6-3, so those segments were excluded. The sequencing pipeline was judged likely to have produced a cluster of highly shared sequence variants as a technical artifact. In vitro tests confirmed that a few of the cytomegalovirus-associated TCR beta chains recognize cytomegalovirus antigens. In a later analysis, the rate of TCR association differed among HLA loci, with DRB1 alleles having the most associated TCRs and HLA-C alleles having the fewest. Assigning TCR associations to individual alleles was difficult when HLA alleles, especially DR and DQ, strongly co-occurred. The classifier was reported to diagnose cytomegalovirus status with high specificity and sensitivity in both the original and validation cohorts. While some public TCRs were present in many individuals, most TCR sequences turned up only very rarely across donors. In a later analysis, 16,951 TCR beta sequences were associated with specific HLA alleles at a false discovery rate of 0.05. Compared with equally common non-associated chains, HLA-associated TCR beta chains in a later analysis were more clonally expanded and had lower generation probabilities. The earlier analysis of some 540 of the donors excluded approximately 17 rarely observed V segments, including chromosome 9 orphons, because counts were too low. A further reported finding was that TCR beta sequences accurately predicted the HLA-A and HLA-B alleles for most subjects in the first cohort. Only TCR beta chains were sequenced in this cohort, and the absence of alpha or paired-chain data limited detectable features. Several of the top co-occurrence clusters appeared to be linked to parvovirus B19, influenza, CMV and Epstein-Barr virus, according to a later analysis. An earlier analysis of 587 of the donors showed that most TCR beta V segments appeared in productive rearrangements either about 87% or about 30% of the time, which broadly matched IMGT annotations. HLA typing was unavailable for some donors at each locus, so association tests used only the typed subset. Correlated functional status among segregating V segments might reflect linkage disequilibrium, but an unknown experimental factor could not be ruled out. Sequencing depth was assumed to be roughly uniform across donors in the presence/absence analyses, though that assumption may not hold. Compared with the approximately 600-donor mean, donors in an Asian-associated ancestry cluster had fewer N-insertions in productive TCRs, according to a later genetic analysis. A later genetic analysis associated a missense DCLRE1C variant with V-gene and J-gene trimming of TCR beta chains, and an independent cohort replicated the association. A later analysis found that most CMV-associated TCR beta chains appeared HLA-restricted, with HLA associations seemingly driven largely by CMV exposure.

Library construction relied on the immunoSEQ multiplex PCR assay. For the multiplex PCR, a mixture combining 60 forward primers for TCR Vbeta segments and 13 reverse primers for TCR Jbeta segments was used. The CDR3 region of rearranged TCR beta genes was amplified from genomic DNA with a multiplex PCR assay. Amplified TCR beta libraries were sequenced as 87-base-pair reads on the Illumina HiSeq System. Concerning the study's data processing: Across the 670 or so repertoires, a later analysis counted around 80 million unique TCR beta chains, some 11 million of which were shared by at least two donors. To remove PCR and sequencing errors, raw reads were error-corrected and collapsed into unique sequences using a nearest-neighbor algorithm that merged closely related sequences. V, D and J gene segments were assigned by aligning CDR3 sequences to IMGT reference sequences. For a sequence to be retained, a match of at least six nucleotides to both a V gene segment and a J gene segment was required. A rearrangement counted as productive if the CDR3 had no stop codons and remained in frame with V and J, and every other rearrangement counted as non-productive. Following IMGT convention, CDR3 was defined as the stretch from the second conserved V-encoded cysteine up to the conserved J-encoded phenylalanine. In an earlier analysis of 587 of the donors, sequences lacking an unambiguous match to a single V gene segment were excluded. In an earlier analysis of more than 500 of the donors, a V segment was called functional when productive rearrangements were above 56.7%, and segregating when the standard deviation between donors exceeded 5%. A statistical classification framework was built to diagnose cytomegalovirus status from the catalog of TCR beta chain sequences. V and J gene assignment, in a later analysis, came from comparing TCR nucleotide sequences with IMGT/GENE-DB human TR gene sequences. A later analysis assigned CDR3 sequences and most-parsimonious VDJ recombination scenarios with the TCRdist pipeline. In a later analysis, every TCR beta chain was defined by the combination of its CDR3 amino acid sequence and its V-gene family, and reads without a unique V-gene family were dropped. As a way to deal with suspected cross-contamination and a sequencing artifact, a later analysis dropped 450 to 700 nucleotide sequences that were highly shared and had low generation probability. For each public chain, a later analysis derived a clonal expansion index from normalized ranks of inferred template counts within each repertoire. Generation probabilities in a later analysis came from a VDJ recombination model fitted to out-of-frame rearrangements, and those results were checked against IGoR. In a later analysis, hypergeometric tests were used to score TCR-TCR, TCR-HLA and TCR-CMV co-occurrence, with a repertoire-size bias correction applied to TCR pairs. To estimate false discovery rates, a later analysis permuted the HLA or CMV assignments 20 times. A later analysis grouped co-occurring TCRs with DBSCAN, adding TCRdist sequence similarity when clustering within HLA-allele-positive subsets. For co-occurrence clustering, repertoires with fewer than 30,000 or more than 120,000 public chains were excluded, along with about five repertoires with anomalous nucleotide sharing. Here the immuneACCESS table is served through TCRdb, limited to in-frame sequences with V and J called. Missing clones are a known gap in these copies; in checked studies unresolved V genes cover under half, and the rest lacks a known reason. That table is the source of V, J and clone size, and D and trimming were worked out from the DNA. The table for this sample lists approximately 130,000 clones; around 77% of them were counted only once. The ten largest account for around 1.2% of the sample.

The cohort was made up of 650 to 700 healthy bone marrow donors. Cohort members were all nominally healthy when sampled, although unrecorded immune exposures were likely present. The donor was CMV seronegative and was included in the group of over 300 seronegative cohort members. Each donor provided a peripheral blood sample, and peripheral blood mononuclear cells were used for TCR beta sequencing. The Qiagen DNeasy Blood Extraction Kit was used to extract genomic DNA from the blood cell samples. The germline V end is reduced by 5 bases and the J end by 8 bases; junction bases left unmatched: 5. The CDR3 measures 14 amino acids from cysteine to phenylalanine. Left in the record is the CDR3 DNA by itself, 42 bases read in frame from the first base. The germline V gene yields MNHEY for CDR1 and SVGAGI for CDR2.

The material sequenced was PBMCs. The rearranged segments are TRBV6-5 and TRBJ1-4, and 10 junctional nucleotides match TRBD1. The sequence was collected from a man in his fifties or sixties in good health and CMV-seronegative. The nucleotide sequence reads as follows: TGTGCCAGCAGTCGGGACAGGGGAGGGGAAAAACTGTTTTTT. Its translation is CASSRDRGGEKLFF.